Described below is a single T cell receptor beta chain sequence and its context. Antigen: not known. The same CDR3 is also encoded by other DNA sequences in this sample. This specimen belongs to a study of metastatic and nonmetastatic thyroid tumors. Overall study: Blood and tumor or nodule tissue repertoires from malignant and benign thyroid patients were compared. General study results and limits: Malignant thyroid tumors reportedly exceeded benign nodules significantly in TCR beta diversity, with the difference appearing in blood and tumor.

TCRdb re-called the PCR reads with MiXCR. The table records about 39,000 clones, less than 20% of them present only once. V shed 4 bases, J shed 8 bases, and the junction held 11 bases outside the gene matches. The germline V gene encodes CDR1 LGHDT and CDR2 YNNKEL (reference sequence). The CDR3 sequence is 15 residues long. All patients were untreated before thyroid surgery. Sequencing was carried out using blood. This receptor was taken from a female donor with papillary thyroid cancer or a benign thyroid nodule (not recorded which). Some clones in this sample may be carry-over from other donors' samples. The rearrangement links TRBV3-1 to TRBJ2-1; 7 positions agree with TRBD2. The DNA of the CDR3 is TGTGCCAGCAGCCCTCGACTAGCTGGATTGTATGAGCAGTTCTTC. Translating gives CASSPRLAGLYEQFF.